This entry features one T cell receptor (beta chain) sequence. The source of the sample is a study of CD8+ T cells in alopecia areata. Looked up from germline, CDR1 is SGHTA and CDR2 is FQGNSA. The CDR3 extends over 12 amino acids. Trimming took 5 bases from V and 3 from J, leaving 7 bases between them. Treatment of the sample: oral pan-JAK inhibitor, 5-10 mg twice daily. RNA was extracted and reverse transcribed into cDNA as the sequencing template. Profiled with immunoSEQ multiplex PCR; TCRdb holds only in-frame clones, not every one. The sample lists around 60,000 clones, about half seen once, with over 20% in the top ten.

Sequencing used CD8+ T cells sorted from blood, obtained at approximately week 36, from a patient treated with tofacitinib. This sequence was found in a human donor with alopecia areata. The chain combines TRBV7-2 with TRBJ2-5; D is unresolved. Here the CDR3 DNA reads TGTGCCAGCAGCACACCCGAAGAGACCCAGTACTTC. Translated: CASSTPEETQYF.